The present TCR beta chain was sequenced within a study of tissue T cells after allogeneic stem cell transplantation. Measured with immunoSEQ multiplex PCR; TCRdb has only the in-frame clones, and not every one. This table holds about 2,900 clones, roughly 60% found once. Steroid-refractory graft-versus-host disease after allogeneic hematopoietic cell transplant qualified adults for prospective research-autopsy enrollment. This CDR3 has 15 residues. After removal of 5 bases from V and 6 bases from J, the junction contained 9 bases not matched to a gene. Germline CDR1 and CDR2: MNHEY and SVGAGI. This clone is a singleton in its sample. The antigen remains undetermined. Study-wide results and limits: The study did not identify alloreactive or antigen-specific tissue TCRs, and some clones might be persisting host cells.

The V and J genes are TRBV6-5 and TRBJ2-7; TRBD1 matches 11 bases. The receptor was isolated from an older male patient with steroid-refractory graft-versus-host disease after an allogeneic stem cell transplant. Some T cells may be supplied by the graft donor. Source: descending colon tissue, taken at autopsy. The CDR3 DNA sequence: TGTGCCAGCAGTAGTCCGGGACAGGGGGTTCTCGAGCAGTACTTC. As protein: CASSSPGQGVLEQYF.